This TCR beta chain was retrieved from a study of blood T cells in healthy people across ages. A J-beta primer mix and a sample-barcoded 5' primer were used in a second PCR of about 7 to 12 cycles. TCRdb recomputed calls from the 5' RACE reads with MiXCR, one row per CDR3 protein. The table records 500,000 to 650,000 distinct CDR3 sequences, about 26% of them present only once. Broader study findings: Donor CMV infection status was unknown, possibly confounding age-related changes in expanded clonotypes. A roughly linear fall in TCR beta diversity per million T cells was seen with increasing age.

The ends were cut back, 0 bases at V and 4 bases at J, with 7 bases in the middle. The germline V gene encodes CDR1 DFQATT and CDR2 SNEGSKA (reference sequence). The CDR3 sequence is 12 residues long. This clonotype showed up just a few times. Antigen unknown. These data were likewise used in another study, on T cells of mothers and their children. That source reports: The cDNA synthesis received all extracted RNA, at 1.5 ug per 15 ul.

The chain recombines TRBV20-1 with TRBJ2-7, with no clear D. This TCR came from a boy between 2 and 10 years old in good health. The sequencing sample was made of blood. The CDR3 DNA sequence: TGCAGTGCTAGAGAGGATTCGTACGAGCAGTACTTC. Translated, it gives CSAREDSYEQYF.